The 17 T cell receptor beta chains reported below all come from one sample, sequenced in a study of vaccination effects on CD4 cells after COVID-19. Subsequent to a culture period of under 11 days, CD4+ T cells were isolated. Vaccination of participants consisted of two doses of either the BNT162b2 or mRNA-1273 vaccine. These receptors have no known antigen. The table came from immunoSEQ multiplex PCR; TCRdb's copy has only in-frame clones and leaves some out. The sample yields tens of thousands of clones, around 67% seen once. The source was CD4+ T cells from PBMCs cultured without peptide, collected after COVID-19 vaccination. These receptors were collected from a human donor who received a COVID-19 vaccine.

The chain has TRBV28 and TRBJ2-1; TRBD2 is a possible D gene (5 bases). CDR1 is MDHEN and CDR2 is SYDVKM in the germline V gene. The CDR3 loop spans 15 amino acids. V lost 5 bases and J lost 6, with 17 bases in between. The CDR3 nucleotides are TGTGCCAGCAGTCCCTACGCCGGGGTGGGCAATGAGCAGTTCTTC. It specifies CASSPYAGVGNEQFF.

The gene calls are TRBV18 and TRBJ2-7; D might be TRBD1 (6 bases). The V and J ends lost 6 bases and 3 bases respectively, with 9 bases between them. The CDR3 consists of 12 residues. Germline V gene sequence: CDR1 KGHSH, CDR2 LQKENI. The CDR3, as DNA: TGTGCCAGCTCCACGGACAGCTACGAGCAGTACGTC. This encodes CASSTDSYEQYV.

The chain links TRBV18 to TRBJ2-5; 12 bases are shared with TRBD2. V gave up 3 bases and J gave up 4 bases; unmatched junction bases: 12. The germline V gene encodes CDR1 KGHSH and CDR2 LQKENI. The CDR3 has 18 residues. CDR3 region: CASSPPGLAGGVSETQYF. CDR3 nucleotides: TGTGCCAGCTCACCTCCGGGACTAGCGGGCGGGGTTTCAGAGACCCAGTACTTC.

This clone was observed once. This sequence joins TRBV6-6 and TRBJ1-5; tentative D call: TRBD1 (5 bases). Germline CDR1 reads MNHNY; CDR2 reads SVGAGI (reference sequence). The CDR3 totals 17 residues. Trimming took off 5 bases at V and 0 bases at J, with 17 bases between the two ends. The CDR3 reads CASSPLGGGNSNQPQHF. CDR3 nucleotides: TGTGCCAGCAGTCCTCTTGGCGGGGGAAATAGCAATCAGCCCCAGCATTTT.

The chain recombines TRBV14 with TRBJ2-7; a weak D match, TRBD1 (6 bases). CDR3 length equals 14 residues. V was clipped by 4 bases and J by 8 bases, with 18 bases between them. Per the germline V gene, CDR1 is SGHDN and CDR2 is FVKESK. The CDR3 DNA reads TGTGCCAGCAGCCCTCTCACCTCAACAGGGCAGCAGTACGTC. Its protein is CASSPLTSTGQQYV.

The rearrangement links TRBV18 to TRBJ1-4; D ambiguous. The germline V and J ends were trimmed by 6 bases and 8 bases, with 19 bases remaining between them. The CDR3 contains 15 residues. CDR1 KGHSH and CDR2 LQKENI come from the germline V gene. The CDR3 reads CASSPTSLKGEKLFF. CDR3 in DNA: TGTGCCAGCTCGCCGACAAGCCTTAAGGGCGAAAAACTGTTTTTT.

This chain uses TRBV3-1 (or the pseudogene TRBV3-2) with TRBJ2-5; 10 bases line up with TRBD2. The V gene's germline CDR1 is LGHDT and CDR2 YNNKEL (reference sequence). The V gene end was trimmed by 8 bases and the J gene end by 5 bases; junction bases not matched to a gene: 8. This CDR3 is 14 amino acids long. CDR3 sequence reads: CASRKAGGPETQYF. Written as DNA, the CDR3 is TGTGCCAGCCGGAAAGCGGGGGGGCCCGAGACCCAGTACTTC.

The rearrangement joins TRBV29-1 to TRBJ1-2, with D possibly matching TRBD1 (5 bases). CDR1 SQVTM and CDR2 ANQGSEA come from the germline V gene. The germline V and J ends were trimmed by 4 bases and 7 bases, with 22 bases remaining between them. The CDR3 is 15 residues long. Written as DNA, the CDR3 is TGCAGCGTTGCGCGGGGAGGGGTTGGGACGGTTGGCTACACCTTC. It encodes CSVARGGVGTVGYTF. The full variable domain, in which reference TRBV29-1 and TRBJ1-2 provide the parts outside the CDR3, is SAVISQKPSRDICQRGTSLTIQCQVDSQVTMMFWYRQQPGQSLTLIATANQGSEATYESGFVIDKFPISRPNLTFSTLTVSNMSPEDSSIYLCSVARGGVGTVGYTFGSGTRLTVV.

The CDR3, as DNA: TGTGCCAGCAGCCTCCGGGGGGGGCCGAACACCATATATTTT. Its translation is CASSLRGGPNTIYF. The rearrangement links TRBV9 to TRBJ1-3; tentative D call: TRBD1 (6 bases). Germline V gene sequence: CDR1 SGDLS, CDR2 YYNGEE. The CDR3 extends over 14 amino acids. V shed 4 bases and J shed 7 bases, with 15 bases lying between them.

The V and J genes are TRBV5-6 and TRBJ1-2; D gene uncertain. The CDR3 extends over 16 amino acids. V was trimmed by 4 bases and J by 0 bases, leaving 16 bases between them. Germline V gives CDR1 SGHDT, CDR2 YYEEEE. DNA of the CDR3: TGTGCCAGCAGCCGGGTGGGCGGAAGCACTAACTATGGCTACACCTTC. This encodes CASSRVGGSTNYGYTF.

This chain uses TRBV5-1 with TRBJ2-1; D tentatively reads TRBD1 or TRBD2 (7 bases each). V was pared by 1 base and J by 9 bases, with 23 bases between. The CDR3 is 17 residues long. Germline V gene lookup returns CDR1 SGHRS and CDR2 YFSETQ. CDR3 DNA sequence: TGCGCCAGCAGCTTGACGGCCGGGGAGGGGGCCCGGCTTGAGCAGTTCTTC. It codes for CASSLTAGEGARLEQFF.

V is TRBV7-2 and J is TRBJ1-1; D remains ambiguous. CDR1 is SGHTA, CDR2 FQGNSA, per germline. The CDR3 length is 13 residues. The V and J ends lost 0 bases and 8 bases respectively, with 10 bases between them. As DNA, the CDR3 is TGTGCCAGCAGCTTAGCTTGGCTCAGGGAAGCTTTCTTT. Translation gives CASSLAWLREAFF.

Here the CDR3 reads CASSSQIAGETQYF. CDR3 coding DNA: TGTGCCAGCAGCAGTCAAATAGCGGGAGAGACCCAGTACTTC. The chain recombines TRBV21-1 with TRBJ2-5; the D call TRBD2 from the table was never checked on the DNA. TRBV21-1 is described as a pseudogene. The CDR3 length is 14 residues.

The chain recombines TRBV5-6 with TRBJ1-2; weak D call: TRBD1 (5 bases). V was shortened by 6 bases and J by 8 bases, with 23 bases between the two germline ends. CDR1 and CDR2 from the germline V gene are SGHDT and YYEEEE. This CDR3 is 15 amino acids long. CDR3 bases: TGTGCCAGCACCCAAAGGGGCCGGGCTTTATCGGGCTACACCTTC. This gives the protein CASTQRGRALSGYTF.

The chain has TRBV12-5 and TRBJ2-1, with D perhaps being TRBD1 or TRBD2 (5 bases each). Trimming pared 1 base from V and 8 bases from J, leaving 9 bases between. CDR1 and CDR2 (germline): LGHNT, FRNRAP. The CDR3 runs to 13 residues. CDR3 sequence reads: CASGLGGNDEQFF. CDR3 sequence (DNA): TGTGCTAGTGGTTTGGGGGGGAACGATGAGCAGTTCTTC.

The genes are TRBV27 and TRBJ2-5; D is possibly TRBD2 (6 bases). The V end lost 2 bases, the J end lost 5 bases, and 12 bases lay between the germline ends. The germline CDR1 and CDR2 sequences are MNHEY and SMNVEV (reference sequence). CDR3 length equals 14 residues. The CDR3: CASSLTVGGETQYF. In nucleotides, the CDR3 is TGTGCCAGCAGTTTAACGGTTGGGGGGGAGACCCAGTACTTC.

The V call is TRBV4-1, the J call TRBJ2-1; no clear D gene. V dropped 1 base and J dropped 5 bases, with 12 bases sitting between them. Germline CDR1 is MGHRA and CDR2 is YSYEKL. The CDR3 runs to 15 residues. Here the CDR3 DNA reads TGCGCCAGCAGCCAAGTCGGGCCGTGGGACAATGAGCAGTTCTTC. This sequence encodes CASSQVGPWDNEQFF.